This TCR beta chain was captured by sequencing in a study of cytomegalovirus exposure and HLA in healthy donors. Germline CDR1 is SEHNR and CDR2 is FQNEAQ (reference sequence). V shed 5 bases and J shed 7 bases, with 8 bases lying between them. This CDR3 has 12 amino acids. Study-level results: A later analysis appeared to link common viral pathogens to several of the most significant clusters. Sequencing depth roughly uniform across donors was assumed in presence/absence analyses. Reports showed the classifier diagnosing cytomegalovirus status with high specificity and sensitivity.

This clone is a singleton in its sample. Its antigen is currently unknown. The PCR employed 60 Vbeta primers together with 13 Jbeta primers. Produced via immunoSEQ multiplex PCR; TCRdb's table is partial and in-frame only. The sample lists 110,000 to 150,000 clones; 68% were seen once. The receptor's source is a man between 60 and 75 years old in good health and CMV-seronegative. The chain recombines TRBV7-9 with TRBJ2-2; D is ambiguous. Specimen: PBMCs. DNA for the CDR3: TGTGCCAGCAGCCCGTACAGCGGGGAGCTGTTTTTT. Amino acids: CASSPYSGELFF.